These T cell receptor beta chains were read from a single sample in a study of T cell responses to AZD1222 COVID-19 vaccine. The protocol was immunoSEQ multiplex PCR, while the TCRdb copy is restricted to in-frame clones and leaves out a portion. The table includes around 180,000 clones, approximately 92% detected once. The starting material was peripheral blood, obtained on day 0 of AZD1222 vaccination. These receptors were taken from an adult in good health. Both conserved end residues are part of each CDR3. D genes are given only for firm matches. Where a row states a size, it is once, few, many or the class of an expanded clone; other rows omit it.

>TRBV5-4|TRBJ2-1|-|-
CASSLAGQNYNEQFF
TGTGCCAGCAGCTTGGCTGGACAGAACTACAATGAGCAGTTCTTC
>TRBV6-4|TRBJ1-1|-|-
CASSPGGTTEAFF
TGTGCCAGCAGCCCTGGGGGGACCACTGAAGCTTTCTTT
>TRBV7-9|TRBJ2-1|TRBD1|-
CASSFGQGAGNEQFF
TGTGCCAGCAGCTTTGGACAGGGGGCAGGCAATGAGCAGTTCTTC
>TRBV6-5|TRBJ2-1|TRBD1|-
CASSYSRQGTEQFF
TGTGCCAGCAGTTACTCGAGACAGGGGACTGAGCAGTTCTTC
>TRBV11-2|TRBJ1-6|-|once
CASSLAATRNSPLHF
TGTGCCAGCAGCTTAGCCGCGACCCGGAATTCACCCCTCCACTTT
>TRBV27|TRBJ1-5|-|-
CASSATNQPQHF
TGTGCCAGCAGTGCTACGAATCAGCCCCAGCATTTT
>TRBV10-1|TRBJ1-4|-|once
CASSRQENEKLFF
TGCGCCAGCAGTCGGCAGGAAAATGAAAAACTGTTTTTT
>TRBV19|TRBJ1-2|TRBD1|-
CASSIDRGQGAYGYTF
TGTGCCAGTAGTATAGATCGTGGACAGGGTGCCTATGGCTACACCTTC
>TRBV3-1/TRBV3-2|TRBJ1-1|-|-
CASSQDGGTEAFF
TGTGCCAGCAGCCAAGATGGCGGGACTGAAGCTTTCTTT
>TRBV7-2|TRBJ2-2|-|-
CASSLEGTSGTGELFF
TGTGCCAGCAGCTTAGAGGGGACCTCAGGCACCGGGGAGCTGTTTTTT
>TRBV5-5|TRBJ2-1|-|-
CASSRVGAEQFF
TGTGCCAGCAGCCGCGTCGGGGCTGAGCAGTTCTTC
>TRBV6-5|TRBJ2-3|-|-
CASRGTGTLTDTQYF
TGTGCCAGCAGAGGAACCGGGACCCTCACAGATACGCAGTATTTT
>TRBV10-3|TRBJ1-1|-|-
CAISESQLAEAFF
TGTGCCATCAGTGAGTCCCAGTTAGCTGAAGCTTTCTTT
>TRBV3-1/TRBV3-2|TRBJ2-3|TRBD2|-
CASSPRGDSTDTQYF
TGTGCCAGCAGCCCGCGGGGGGATAGCACAGATACGCAGTATTTT
>TRBV10-3|TRBJ2-2|TRBD2|-
CAISPGLGLAAPGELFF
TGTGCCATCAGCCCGGGGCTTGGACTAGCGGCACCCGGGGAGCTGTTTTTT
>TRBV12-3/TRBV12-4|TRBJ2-1|-|-
CASSSNLDPQFF
TGTGCCAGCAGTTCCAATCTAGATCCACAGTTCTTC
>TRBV6-2/TRBV6-3|TRBJ1-1|-|few
CASSYPAGRWTEAFF
TGTGCCAGCAGTTACCCGGCAGGGAGGTGGACTGAAGCTTTCTTT
>TRBV19|TRBJ1-2|TRBD1|-
CASLDRANYGYTF
TGTGCCAGTCTCGACAGGGCGAACTATGGCTACACCTTC
>TRBV11-2|TRBJ2-7|TRBD1|once
CASSFLRAGGGYEQYF
TGTGCCAGCAGCTTCCTCCGGGCAGGGGGCGGCTACGAGCAGTACTTC
>TRBV3-1/TRBV3-2|TRBJ1-1|TRBD1|-
CASSPGQLNTEAFF
TGTGCCAGCAGCCCGGGACAGTTGAACACTGAAGCTTTCTTT
>TRBV20-1|TRBJ1-6|TRBD1|-
CSASRQGIDNSPLHF
TGCAGTGCTAGTCGACAGGGGATCGATAATTCACCCCTCCACTTT
>TRBV2|TRBJ2-1|-|-
CASSEVVGEQFF
TGTGCCAGCAGTGAAGTAGTGGGTGAGCAGTTCTTC
>TRBV7-9|TRBJ1-5|-|-
CASSLGGVEQPQHF
TGTGCCAGCAGCTTAGGAGGCGTTGAGCAGCCCCAGCATTTT
>TRBV4-2|TRBJ1-1|-|-
CASSQGPEAFF
TGTGCCAGCAGCCAAGGGCCTGAAGCTTTCTTT
>TRBV6-2/TRBV6-3|TRBJ1-2|TRBD1|-
CASSISPGQTNYGYTF
TGTGCCAGCAGTATAAGTCCGGGACAGACTAACTATGGCTACACCTTC
>TRBV7-2|TRBJ1-1|-|-
CASSLIPSNTEAFF
TGTGCCAGCAGCTTAATCCCTTCGAACACTGAAGCTTTCTTT
>TRBV27|TRBJ2-5|TRBD1|-
CASSLSTGGGETQYF
TGTGCCAGCAGTTTATCGACAGGGGGCGGCGAGACCCAGTACTTC
>TRBV7-8|TRBJ1-2|TRBD1|few
CASSPFQTGQTGGYTF
TGTGCCAGCAGCCCCTTTCAAACGGGACAGACAGGGGGCTACACCTTC
>TRBV28|TRBJ1-1|-|-
CASSWEGNTEAFF
TGTGCCAGCAGTTGGGAGGGGAACACTGAAGCTTTCTTT
>TRBV30|TRBJ1-1|-|-
CACSGTQMNTEAFF
TGTGCCTGTTCCGGGACACAGATGAACACTGAAGCTTTCTTT
>TRBV12-3/TRBV12-4|TRBJ2-7|-|-
CASSERYEQYF
TGTGCCAGCAGTGAGCGGTACGAGCAGTACTTC
>TRBV5-8|TRBJ2-3|TRBD1|-
CASSLVGQGHTQYF
TGTGCCAGCAGCTTGGTCGGACAGGGTCATACGCAGTATTTT
>TRBV10-3|TRBJ1-2|TRBD1|-
CAISEEWLRTGDGYTF
TGTGCCATCAGTGAGGAGTGGCTAAGGACAGGGGATGGCTACACCTTC
>TRBV19|TRBJ2-2|-|once
CASTDRTTGELFF
TGTGCCAGTACTGACAGGACCACCGGGGAGCTGTTTTTT
>TRBV24-1|TRBJ1-1|-|-
CATSDPGNTEAFF
TGTGCCACCAGTGACCCAGGGAACACTGAAGCTTTCTTT
>TRBV4-3|TRBJ2-3|TRBD2|-
CASSQDSGGGRSTDTQYF
TGCGCCAGCAGCCAAGATTCGGGCGGGGGACGTAGCACAGATACGCAGTATTTT
>TRBV10-3|TRBJ1-1|-|once
CATREGSTEAFF
TGTGCCACCCGGGAGGGGAGCACTGAAGCTTTCTTT
>TRBV24-1|TRBJ1-5|TRBD1|-
CATMTVGGGNQPQHF
TGTGCCACCATGACCGTAGGGGGCGGCAATCAGCCCCAGCATTTT
>TRBV10-3|TRBJ1-3|-|-
CAIRGTPSSGNTIYF
TGTGCCATCAGGGGGACACCGAGCTCTGGAAACACCATATATTTT
>TRBV14|TRBJ2-3|TRBD2|-
CASSPGLDPITDTQYF
TGTGCCAGCAGCCCGGGACTAGACCCGATCACAGATACGCAGTATTTT
>TRBV7-9|TRBJ1-2|-|-
CASSLVEGTYYGYTF
TGTGCCAGCAGCTTAGTCGAGGGGACCTACTATGGCTACACCTTC
>TRBV6-2/TRBV6-3|TRBJ1-5|-|-
CASSYSMEGLNQPQHF
TGTGCCAGCAGTTACTCGATGGAGGGCCTCAATCAGCCCCAGCATTTT
>TRBV6-5|TRBJ2-6|-|-
CATDRSPGANVLTF
TGTGCCACCGACCGGTCTCCTGGGGCCAACGTCCTGACTTTC
>TRBV19|TRBJ1-1|-|-
CASSIGVREAFF
TGTGCCAGTAGTATAGGGGTGCGAGAAGCTTTCTTT